The entry below gives a single T cell receptor (beta chain) sequence along with its context. These data originate in a study of Ad26.COV2.S vaccination and SARS-CoV-2 variants. Study information: Trial arm assignment for the donor was COV1001 Ad26.COV2.S. The vaccine Ad26.COV2.S was put into the muscle once, or twice with 56 days between.

Here immunoSEQ multiplex PCR was the method, and the copy in TCRdb shows in-frame clones only, minus some. Here the sample spans over 300,000 clones, around 82% being singletons. The sample's treatment: some 20 received Ad26.COV2.S at low or high dose, single or two shots; about 5 received placebo; per-sample allocation not given. Specimen acquisition occurred on day 63 following the initial vaccine or placebo injection. This person who donated was an adult of 18-55 years in Boston. An Ad26 vector carrying the Wuhan-strain SARS-CoV-2 spike served as the vaccine. The source is a person between 18 and 60 years old who received the Ad26.COV2.S COVID-19 vaccine or a placebo. Sequencing was performed on peripheral blood, taken in a trial of Ad26.COV2.S vaccine versus placebo.

This CDR3 reads CASSPTRGGRSYEQYF. CDR3 DNA sequence: TGTGCCAGCAGCCCTACCCGCGGAGGCCGGTCCTACGAGCAGTACTTC. The rearrangement joins TRBV5-6 to TRBJ2-7; D possibly corresponds to TRBD2 (5 bases). Germline CDR1 reads SGHDT; CDR2 reads YYEEEE. CDR3 length equals 16 residues. The V and J ends lost 4 bases and 1 base respectively, with 18 bases between them.